This T cell receptor beta chain was found in a study of blood T cell repertoires in COVID-19. The wider study: Sites in the United States, Italy and Spain provided acute and convalescent COVID-19 samples.

V gave up 3 bases and J gave up 4 bases; unmatched junction bases: 5. This CDR3 is built from 15 residues. Germline CDR1 reads SGHVS; CDR2 reads FQNEAQ. Only in-frame clones appear in the TCRdb table, and some are missing; sequencing was by immunoSEQ multiplex PCR. The repertoire includes around 28,000 clones, roughly 87% of them detected once, and roughly a quarter sits in the top ten. This chain uses TRBV7-8 with TRBJ2-2, with 7 bases aligning to TRBD1. Source material: peripheral blood. The sequence derives from a human donor in a cohort sampled during active COVID-19. CDR3 bases: TGTGCCAGCAGCTTCGGGACAGTCGCCACCGGGGAGCTGTTTTTT. Protein sequence: CASSFGTVATGELFF.